Sequencing of this T cell receptor beta chain was carried out in a study of beta chain bispecific antibodies for T cell cancers (dated by TCRdb to about 2021). Turning to the overall study: After T cells from healthy donors were cocultured with bispecific antibodies and T cell leukemia lines, the researchers used TRBV sequencing of the cells that survived to measure how much each TRBV family was depleted. Surface TRBV12 (TRBV12-3) was expressed on Jurkat cells, and surface TRBV5-5 was expressed on HPB-ALL cells. The full study reports these points: Leukemia cell line cells were mixed with normal T cells in each sequenced sample, and most of the targeted TRBV signal was derived from the leukemia cells rather than from the normal T cells. Cross-reactivity of the anti-TRBV5-5 antibody with TRBV5-6 was attributed to high sequence similarity between the two genes.

Taken from cysteine to phenylalanine, the CDR3 has 14 residues. Left in the record is the CDR3 DNA by itself, 42 bases read in frame from the first base. A distance of 14 bases separates the germline ends of V and J, which lose 5 bases and 4 bases respectively. Looking up the germline V gene (reference sequence) yields CDR1 LGHDT and CDR2 YNNKEL. Unique molecular identifier barcodes were incorporated into the libraries and were used for clonotype quantification. Qiagen AllPrep DNA/RNA Micro kits were used to isolate total RNA, and an Agilent TapeStation was used to check RNA quality. TCR beta libraries were constructed by 5' RACE, in which cDNA synthesis was followed by two PCR steps with TCR beta constant-region gene-specific primers. TCR beta libraries were sequenced on an Illumina MiSeq platform. On the authors' methods: MIGEC, MiXCR and VDJtools were used to process the reads. The frequency of each clonotype was calculated as the fraction of all unique molecular identifiers in the sample that belonged to that clonotype. Nonfunctional TRBV genes listed as pseudogenes or open reading frames in IMGT, such as TRBV1, TRBV12-1 and TRBV21, were excluded. TCRdb applied fastp at Q25 and MiXCR to the public reads, then kept only in-frame beta chains. Every CDR3 protein is listed once, alongside the most common genes and DNA of its rows. The V and J calls, along with clone size, are taken from TCRdb and not from the paper's own processing. This sample comprises about 17,000 distinct CDR3 sequences, around 2.1% of them detected only once. The top ten constitute about 7% of the sample.

This clonotype was detected ten times or more. Its antigen target is currently unknown. Nothing much larger sits one base from this clone, and base qualities are not available. For two to four days, T cells were expanded from blood mononuclear cells using either the anti-CD3 antibody OKT3 or CD3/CD28 Dynabeads. The culture conditions for expanded T cells were RPMI 1640 plus 10% fetal bovine serum, recombinant human IL-2 (approximately 100 IU/ml) and IL-7 (roughly 5.5 ng/ml). For cocultures, roughly 50,000 normal T cells were combined with roughly 50,000 target cells and bispecific antibody in approximately 0.1 mL and incubated for about 18 hours at 37 degrees C. Every bispecific antibody was made of two single-chain variable fragments expressed in a single-chain diabody format with a His tag. Effector T cells came from healthy human donors; peripheral blood mononuclear cells were isolated from leukapheresis samples by Ficoll density gradient centrifugation.

This clonotype was obtained from a human donor in good health. Some clones in this sample may be carry-over from other donors' samples. The chain was built from TRBV3-1 and TRBJ1-1, with the identity of the D gene unclear. Sequencing used healthy donor T cells cultured with leukemia cells. At the DNA level, the sequence is TGTGCCAGCAGCTACGGGTGGGTTGGCACTGAAGCTTTCTTT. Its protein reads: CASSYGWVGTEAFF.